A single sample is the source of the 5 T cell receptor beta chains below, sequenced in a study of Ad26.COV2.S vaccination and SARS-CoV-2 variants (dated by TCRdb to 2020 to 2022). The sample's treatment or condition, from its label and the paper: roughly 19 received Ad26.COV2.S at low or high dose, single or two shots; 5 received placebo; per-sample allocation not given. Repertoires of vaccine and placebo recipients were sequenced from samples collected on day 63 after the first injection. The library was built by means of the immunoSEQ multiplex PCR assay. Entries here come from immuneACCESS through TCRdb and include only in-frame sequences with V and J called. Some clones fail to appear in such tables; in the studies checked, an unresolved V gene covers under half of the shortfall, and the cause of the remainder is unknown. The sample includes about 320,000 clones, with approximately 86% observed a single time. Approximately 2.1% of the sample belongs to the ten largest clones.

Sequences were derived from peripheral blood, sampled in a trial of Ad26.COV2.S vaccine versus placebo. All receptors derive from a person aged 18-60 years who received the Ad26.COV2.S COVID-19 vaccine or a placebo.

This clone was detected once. CDR3 coding DNA: TGTGCCAGCAGCTTTTCGGGAAGCTCCTATAATTCACCCCTCCACTTT. This sequence encodes CASSFSGSSYNSPLHF. The chain employs TRBV9 and TRBJ1-6; D not resolved. V dropped 4 bases and J dropped 0 bases, with 11 bases sitting between them. Per germline, CDR1 SGDLS and CDR2 YYNGEE. This CDR3 region has 16 residues.

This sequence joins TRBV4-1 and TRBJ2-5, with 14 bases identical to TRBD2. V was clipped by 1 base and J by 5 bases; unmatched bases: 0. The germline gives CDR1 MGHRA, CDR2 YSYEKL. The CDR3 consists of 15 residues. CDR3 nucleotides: TGCGCCAGCAGCCAAGGGACTAGCGGGAGGGAGACCCAGTACTTC. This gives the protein CASSQGTSGRETQYF.

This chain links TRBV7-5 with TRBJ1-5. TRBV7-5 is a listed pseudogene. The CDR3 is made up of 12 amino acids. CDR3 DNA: TGTGTCAGAAGCTTTGAGGGGGGGTTCTGCTATTTT. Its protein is CVRSFEGGFCYF.

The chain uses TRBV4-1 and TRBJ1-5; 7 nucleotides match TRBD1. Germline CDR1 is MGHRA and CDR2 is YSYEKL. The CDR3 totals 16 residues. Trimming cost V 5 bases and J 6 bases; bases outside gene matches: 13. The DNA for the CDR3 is TGCGCCAGCAGCACATCGACAGGGAATAGAGGTCAGCCCCAGCATTTT. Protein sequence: CASSTSTGNRGQPQHF.

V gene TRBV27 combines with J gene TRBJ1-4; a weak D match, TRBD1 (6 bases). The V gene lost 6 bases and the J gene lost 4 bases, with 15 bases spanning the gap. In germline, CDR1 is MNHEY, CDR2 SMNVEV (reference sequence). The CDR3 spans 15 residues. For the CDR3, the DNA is TGTGCCAGCAGAAACGTCAGGGGTTATAATGAAAAACTGTTTTTT. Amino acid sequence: CASRNVRGYNEKLFF.